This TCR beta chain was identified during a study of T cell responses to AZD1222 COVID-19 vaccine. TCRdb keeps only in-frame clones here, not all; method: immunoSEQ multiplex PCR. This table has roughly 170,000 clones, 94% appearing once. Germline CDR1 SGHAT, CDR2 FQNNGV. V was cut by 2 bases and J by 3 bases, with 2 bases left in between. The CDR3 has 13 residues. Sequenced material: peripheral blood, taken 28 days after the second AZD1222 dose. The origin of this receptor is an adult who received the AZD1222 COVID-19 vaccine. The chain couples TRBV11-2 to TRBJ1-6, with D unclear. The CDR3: CASSLNYNSPLHF. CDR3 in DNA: TGTGCCAGCAGCTTAAACTATAATTCACCCCTCCACTTT.